This T cell receptor beta chain was sequenced in a study of radiation and T cells in renal cell carcinoma. General study findings and limits: Top tumor clonotypes rose in blood 2 weeks post-radiation, then contracted.

Time point described: blood 4 weeks post-SBRT, at nephrectomy. The treatment here: 15 Gy SBRT to primary tumor, nephrectomy 4 weeks later. Nephrectomy followed 15 Gy stereotactic body radiation by 4 weeks. Blood was sampled at baseline, 2 weeks and 4 weeks after SBRT. The tumor was a clear cell renal cell carcinoma. Comments on this clone: The antigen remains undetermined.

Sequencing was performed with immunoSEQ multiplex PCR; in TCRdb, only in-frame clones are kept and a portion is missing. Among 150,000 or so clones listed, about 85% were seen once. This CDR3 is built from 15 residues. The V gene's germline CDR1 is LNHDA and CDR2 SQIVND (reference sequence). Trimming removed 2 bases from V and 4 bases from J, with 9 bases in between. This sequence joins TRBV19 and TRBJ2-6; D remains ambiguous. This clonotype was obtained from a woman aged 50 to 60 with renal cell carcinoma. The sample consisted of blood, taken from a patient whose treatment included radiotherapy and nephrectomy. CDR3 in DNA: TGTGCCAGTAGTATACAAACAGAGGGGGCCAACGTCCTGACTTTC. Protein sequence: CASSIQTEGANVLTF.